These 17 T cell receptor beta chains share one sample of origin, sequenced in a study of beta chain features in type 1 diabetes. Study-wide results and limits: There was a moderate but significant shortening of TCRB CDR3s in all four CD4+ subsets of Type 1 diabetes patients.

For these TCRs, the target antigens are not known. Reverse transcription of all isolated RNA meant that expressed TCRB transcripts were sequenced. Assay used: immunoSEQ multiplex PCR; TCRdb lists only in-frame clones, some missing. The sample carries under 300,000 clones, around 24% recorded once. The sample taken for sequencing was naive CD4+ T cells from blood. These receptors came from a young woman with type 1 diabetes.

V gene TRBV5-6 combines with J gene TRBJ2-5; the match to TRBD1 covers 8 bases. CDR3 length: 15 amino acids. The germline V gene encodes CDR1 SGHDT and CDR2 YYEEEE. After removal of 0 bases from V and 4 bases from J, the junction contained 5 bases not matched to a gene. The CDR3 spells CASSLEQGVVETQYF. CDR3 DNA sequence: TGTGCCAGCAGCTTGGAACAGGGGGTCGTAGAGACCCAGTACTTC.

The CDR3 reads CASSLQGDGTDTQYF. The CDR3 coding sequence is TGTGCCAGCAGCCTACAGGGGGACGGGACAGATACGCAGTATTTT. The chain combines TRBV6-4 with TRBJ2-3; 8 bases fit TRBD1. The CDR3 sequence is 15 residues long. V lost 6 bases and J lost 3; bases outside the gene matches: 8. From germline, CDR1 is MRHNA and CDR2 SNTAGT.

This clone was detected only a few times. The chain carries TRBV28 and TRBJ2-5; 10 bases agree with TRBD2. V lost 8 bases and J lost 2; bases outside the gene matches: 2. The CDR3 contains 13 residues. CDR1 and CDR2 from the germline V gene are MDHEN and SYDVKM. CDR3 DNA sequence: TGTGCCAGCGCTAGCGGGAGTCAAGAGACCCAGTACTTC. Its translation: CASASGSQETQYF.

The chain recombines TRBV7-3 with TRBJ1-5; no firm D call. The germline CDR1 and CDR2 sequences are SGHTA and FQGTGA. The CDR3 is 13 residues long. Trimming removed 2 bases at V and 4 bases at J, with 6 bases between. The CDR3 region is CASSLSVNQPQHF. DNA for the CDR3: TGTGCCAGCAGCTTATCGGTAAATCAGCCCCAGCATTTT.

This clone turned up a few times. The chain links TRBV5-4 to TRBJ1-1; no clear D gene. CDR3 length: 14 residues. Germline CDR1 reads SGHNT; CDR2 reads YYREEE (reference sequence). The ends were cut back, 0 bases at V and 4 bases at J, with 10 bases in the middle. CDR3 in DNA: TGTGCCAGCAGCTTGGACTCAGCGGGCACTGAAGCTTTCTTT. This gives the protein CASSLDSAGTEAFF.

This rearrangement joins TRBV4-1 to TRBJ2-3; D is possibly TRBD1 (8 bases). CDR1 and CDR2 (germline): MGHRA, YSYEKL. This CDR3 has 15 amino acids. Trimming removed 2 bases from V and 7 bases from J, with 16 bases in between. As DNA, the CDR3 is TGCGCCAGCAGCCAACTCGGACAGGGAGGGCATACGCAGTATTTT. It encodes CASSQLGQGGHTQYF.

This clone was observed a handful of times. This chain uses TRBV5-6 with TRBJ2-7; TRBD2 might be the D (6 bases). The V end was cut by 3 bases, the J end by 1 base, with 14 bases between. CDR3 length equals 15 residues. Germline V gives CDR1 SGHDT, CDR2 YYEEEE. The CDR3 region is CASSSNSGTSYEQYF. The CDR3 bases are TGTGCCAGCAGCTCCAATTCCGGGACTTCCTACGAGCAGTACTTC.

The chain joins TRBV7-9 to TRBJ1-1, with 10 bases lining up with TRBD1. CDR3 length equals 14 residues. Losses at the gene ends were 3 bases for V and 5 bases for J; bases not matched to a gene: 3. The germline V gene has CDR1 SEHNR and CDR2 FQNEAQ (reference sequence). CDR3 sequence (DNA): TGTGCCAGCAGCTTGGGACAGGGGAAAACTGAAGCTTTCTTT. Translating it yields CASSLGQGKTEAFF.

Only a few counts were recorded for this clone. The rearrangement links TRBV25-1 to TRBJ1-4; D call uncertain. This CDR3 is built from 15 residues. The ends were cut back, 0 bases at V and 5 bases at J, with 10 bases in the middle. The germline V gene has CDR1 MGHDK and CDR2 SYGVNS. CDR3 in DNA: TGTGCCAGCAGTGAATATGTCAGGTCGAATGAAAAACTGTTTTTT. Translating gives CASSEYVRSNEKLFF.

This clone showed up just a few times. V gene TRBV9 combines with J gene TRBJ2-1, with TRBD1 matching over 8 bases. With V trimmed by 3 bases and J by 6 bases, 8 bases remained unmatched. CDR1 is SGDLS and CDR2 is YYNGEE in the germline V gene. The length of the CDR3 is 15 residues. CDR3 region: CASSATGVPGNEQFF. CDR3 coding DNA: TGTGCCAGCAGCGCGACAGGGGTGCCGGGCAATGAGCAGTTCTTC.

The CDR3: CASSLVAGINYGYTF. The CDR3 DNA is TGTGCCAGCAGCTTAGTGGCAGGAATCAACTATGGCTACACCTTC. The rearrangement uses TRBV7-2 and TRBJ1-2; D not certain. The CDR3 has 15 residues. The V and J ends lost 1 base and 2 bases respectively, with 11 bases between them. The V gene's germline CDR1 is SGHTA and CDR2 FQGNSA.

This chain links TRBV16 with TRBJ2-7; TRBD1 aligns across 7 bases. Germline loops: CDR1 KGHSY, CDR2 FQNENV. The CDR3 runs 14 residues. Germline trimming cut 3 bases from V and 6 bases from J; bases unmatched to any gene: 8. The CDR3 loop is CASSQGQPGREQYF. CDR3 sequence (DNA): TGTGCCAGCAGCCAGGGACAGCCGGGGCGCGAGCAGTACTTC.

This clone showed up just a few times. Other nucleotide sequences from this sample produce the same CDR3. The chain recombines TRBV7-9 with TRBJ2-2; 7 nucleotides agree with TRBD1. Germline CDR1 SEHNR, CDR2 FQNEAQ (reference sequence). The CDR3 is made up of 14 amino acids. V was clipped by 4 bases and J by 3 bases; unmatched bases: 2. CDR3 DNA: TGTGCCAGCAGCTCAGGGACAGACACCGGGGAGCTGTTTTTT. This sequence encodes CASSSGTDTGELFF. The whole variable domain, remainder taken from reference TRBV7-9 and TRBJ2-2, is DTGVSQNPRHKITKRGQNVTFRCDPISEHNRLYWYRQTLGQGPEFLTYFQNEAQLEKSRLLSDRFSAERPKGSFSTLEIQRTEQGDSAMYLCASSSGTDTGELFFGEGSRLTVL.

This clone came up a few times. V gene TRBV15 combines with J gene TRBJ1-5; TRBD1 agrees at 7 bases. Germline CDR1 LNHNV, CDR2 YYDKDF (reference sequence). This CDR3 has 14 amino acids. With V trimmed by 1 base and J by 5 bases, 2 bases remained unmatched. In DNA, the CDR3 is TGTGCCACCAGCAGAGCCGACAGGGATCAGCCCCAGCATTTT. Its translation is CATSRADRDQPQHF. The complete variable domain, with remaining parts taken from reference TRBV15 and TRBJ1-5, reads DAMVIQNPRYQVTQFGKPVTLSCSQTLNHNVMYWYQQKSSQAPKLLFHYYDKDFNNEADTPDNFQSRRPNTSFCFLDIRSPGLGDTAMYLCATSRADRDQPQHFGDGTRLSIL.

The table lists this clone with a few counts. Other DNA sequences from this sample encode an identical CDR3 as well. The rearrangement links TRBV28 to TRBJ2-5; TRBD2 might be the D (5 bases). The V end was cut by 4 bases, the J end by 2 bases, with 5 bases between. This CDR3 has 12 amino acids. Germline V gives CDR1 MDHEN, CDR2 SYDVKM. The CDR3 bases are TGTGCCAGCAGTTCGGGGCAAGAGACCCAGTACTTC. Its protein product is CASSSGQETQYF.

The sample holds a few counts of this clone. One junction end does not reproduce the germline sequence, and a read error may be involved. The rearrangement links TRBV15 to TRBJ2-1; D remains unclear. In germline, CDR1 is LNHNV, CDR2 YYDKDF (reference sequence). The CDR3 has 12 amino acids. The CDR3 here is CATSRDVASKFF. The CDR3 bases are TGTGCCACCAGTAGAGATGTGGCTAGTAAGTTCTTC.

The table lists this clone with a few counts. This chain links TRBV9 with TRBJ1-5; D uncertain. The V gene's germline CDR1 is SGDLS and CDR2 YYNGEE. The CDR3 extends over 14 amino acids. V lost 6 bases to trimming and J lost 5 bases, with 15 bases between them. CDR3 amino acids: CASNGGLADQPQHF. DNA for the CDR3: TGTGCCAGCAACGGCGGTCTAGCAGATCAGCCCCAGCATTTT.